This T cell receptor (beta chain) was obtained from a study of T cells in Graves' hyperthyroidism and ophthalmopathy. This clonotype has a count of ten or more. What was amplified from RNA transcripts were TCR beta CDR3 regions. A first-round RT-PCR of the TCR CDR3 used the HTBI primer set. From the multiplex PCR reads, TCRdb called clonotypes with MiXCR, one entry per CDR3 protein. The data show a few hundred thousand distinct CDR3 sequences, about 20% seen once. Ophthalmopathy patients showed a Clinical Activity Score of at least 3, NOSPECS grade of at least 4 and duration under 3 months. Each diagnosis was grounded in clinical symptoms, serum thyroxine and TRAb, thyroid ultrasound, and orbital computed tomography. The sequence was collected from a man younger than 45 with Graves' ophthalmopathy. The specimen sequenced was blood.

For the CDR3, the DNA is TGCAGTGCCCAAGGGCCGACCTCCCCCATCTACGAGCAGTACTTC. Amino acids: CSAQGPTSPIYEQYF. The rearrangement links TRBV20-1 to TRBJ2-7, with no clear D. With 6 bases removed from V and 3 bases from J, the gap between germline ends came to 21 bases. CDR3 length: 15 residues. Germline V gives CDR1 DFQATT, CDR2 SNEGSKA (reference sequence).